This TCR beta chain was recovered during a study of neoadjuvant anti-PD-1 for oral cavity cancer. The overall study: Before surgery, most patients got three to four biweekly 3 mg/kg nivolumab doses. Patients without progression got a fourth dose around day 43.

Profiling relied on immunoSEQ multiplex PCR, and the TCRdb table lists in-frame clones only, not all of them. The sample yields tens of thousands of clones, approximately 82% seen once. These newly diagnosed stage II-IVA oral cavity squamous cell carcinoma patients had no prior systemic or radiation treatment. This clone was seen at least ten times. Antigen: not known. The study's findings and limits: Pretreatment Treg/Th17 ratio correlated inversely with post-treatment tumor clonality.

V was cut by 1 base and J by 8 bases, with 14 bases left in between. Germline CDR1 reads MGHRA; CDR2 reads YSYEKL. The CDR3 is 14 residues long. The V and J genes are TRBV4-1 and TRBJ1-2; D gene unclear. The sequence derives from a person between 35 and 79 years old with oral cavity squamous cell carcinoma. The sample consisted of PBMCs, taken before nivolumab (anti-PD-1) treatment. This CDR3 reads CASSQGVGLGGYTF. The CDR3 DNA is TGCGCCAGCAGCCAAGGGGTGGGCCTCGGGGGCTACACCTTC.